Following are 21 T cell receptor beta chains from one sample sequenced in a study of beta chain features in type 1 diabetes. Study-level results: Moderate but significant shortening of TCRB CDR3s was recorded in all four CD4+ subsets from Type 1 diabetes patients.

What was sequenced were expressed TCRB transcripts, since all of the isolated RNA had been reverse transcribed. Here immunoSEQ multiplex PCR was the method, and the copy in TCRdb shows in-frame clones only, minus some. The data show under 300,000 clones, about a tenth seen once. The antigens these receptors bind are not known. Sequencing was carried out using naive CD4+ T cells from blood. All receptors derive from a man younger than 45 with type 1 diabetes.

This clone was found a few times. This rearrangement joins TRBV30 to TRBJ1-6, with unresolved D. V was pared by 3 bases and J by 10 bases, with 16 bases between. Germline-derived CDR1 and CDR2 are GTSNPN and SVGIG (reference sequence). The CDR3 consists of 14 residues. CDR3 nucleotide sequence: TGTGCCTGGAGCCTGGGAGGGCCTGGCTCACCCCTCCACTTT. Its translation: CAWSLGGPGSPLHF. Using reference TRBV30 and TRBJ1-6 for the parts outside the CDR3, the full variable domain is SQTIHQWPATLVQPVGSPLSLECTVEGTSNPNLYWYRQAAGRGLQLLFYSVGIGQISSEVPQNLSASRPQDRQFILSSKKLLLSDSGFYLCAWSLGGPGSPLHFGNGTRLTVT.

V usage is TRBV5-1 and J usage is TRBJ2-7, with a possible D match to TRBD2 (5 bases). The germline gives CDR1 SGHRS, CDR2 YFSETQ. V was pared by 2 bases and J by 4 bases, with 19 bases between. CDR3 length equals 16 residues. In nucleotides, the CDR3 is TGCGCCAGCAGCTTTGAGGGCCGGTTAGGTTTTTACGAGCAGTACTTC. Translated: CASSFEGRLGFYEQYF.

A few counts support this clone. Different DNA sequences within this sample yield the same CDR3. V and J are TRBV30 and TRBJ1-5, with 8 bases aligning to TRBD1. V shed 3 bases, J shed 7 bases, and the junction held 5 bases outside the gene matches. From germline, CDR1 is GTSNPN and CDR2 SVGIG (reference sequence). CDR3 length: 13 amino acids. The CDR3 DNA sequence: TGTGCCTGGAGCGCAGGGGGCGGACAGCCCCAGCATTTT. Protein product: CAWSAGGGQPQHF.

The rearrangement links TRBV5-6 to TRBJ2-5; D possibly corresponds to TRBD2 (7 bases). Per the germline V gene, CDR1 is SGHDT and CDR2 is YYEEEE. V lost 4 bases and J 2 bases, leaving 12 bases between the germline ends. The CDR3 covers 14 residues. CDR3 sequence (DNA): TGTGCCAGCAGCGTCGCGGGGGCACAAGAGACCCAGTACTTC. Translating it yields CASSVAGAQETQYF.

This clone was picked up a small number of times. The chain recombines TRBV10-3 with TRBJ1-5; perhaps TRBD1 as D (6 bases). CDR1 is ENHRY and CDR2 is SYGVKD in the germline V gene. The CDR3 has 12 amino acids. V lost 10 bases and J lost 2, with 9 bases in between. The CDR3 loop reads CATSGGNQPQHF. For the CDR3, the DNA is TGTGCCACCTCAGGGGGCAATCAGCCCCAGCATTTT.

This clone was seen more than once but under ten times. The chain couples TRBV27 to TRBJ2-5; tentative D call: TRBD1 (5 bases). Germline-derived CDR1 and CDR2 are MNHEY and SMNVEV (reference sequence). The CDR3 runs to 14 residues. Trimming shortened V by 5 bases and J by 2 bases, and 12 bases separated the two germline ends. The CDR3 loop is CASSPMTVQETQYF. CDR3 bases: TGTGCCAGCAGTCCGATGACAGTTCAAGAGACCCAGTACTTC.

The table lists this clone with a few counts. V usage is TRBV2 and J usage is TRBJ1-2, with D unresolved. Germline V gene data show CDR1 as SNHLY and CDR2 as FYNNEI. V lost 2 bases and J lost 5, with 6 bases in between. The CDR3 is made up of 12 amino acids. CDR3: CASSEQSYGYTF. The CDR3 nucleotides are TGTGCCAGCAGTGAACAGTCATATGGCTACACCTTC.

V usage is TRBV5-1 and J usage is TRBJ2-5; tentative D call: TRBD1 (5 bases). This CDR3 is built from 14 residues. V lost 0 bases and J lost 3, with 9 bases in between. Germline CDR1 and CDR2: SGHRS and YFSETQ. This chain's CDR3 is CASSLVAGKETQYF. CDR3 bases: TGCGCCAGCAGCTTGGTGGCAGGGAAAGAGACCCAGTACTTC.

This clone was observed a handful of times. The rearrangement links TRBV7-6 to TRBJ1-6; D is uncertain. Germline assignment: CDR1 SGHVS and CDR2 FNYEAQ. V lost 4 bases and J 6 bases, leaving 10 bases between the germline ends. The CDR3 is made up of 14 amino acids. CDR3 sequence (DNA): TGTGCCAGCAGCTCCAGAGGGATTAATTCACCCCTCCACTTT. It encodes CASSSRGINSPLHF.

The CDR3 protein is CASSRGFTEAFF. Written as DNA, the CDR3 is TGTGCCAGCAGTCGAGGGTTCACTGAAGCTTTCTTT. The chain combines TRBV6-5 with TRBJ1-1, with no clear D. The CDR3 contains 12 residues. V lost 5 bases, J lost 4 bases, and 8 bases lay in between. Germline loops: CDR1 MNHEY, CDR2 SVGAGI.

This clone was picked up a small number of times. The genes are TRBV18 and TRBJ2-1; perhaps TRBD1 as D (6 bases). The CDR3 covers 14 residues. V was clipped by 3 bases and J by 7 bases, with 13 bases between them. Per the germline V gene, CDR1 is KGHSH and CDR2 is LQKENI. The CDR3 nucleotides read TGTGCCAGCTCACCTGGGACAATGGGTAATGAGCAGTTCTTC. Translating gives CASSPGTMGNEQFF.

This clone has more than one count but fewer than ten. The chain couples TRBV6-4 to TRBJ2-2, with 9 bases matching TRBD2. The V segment lost 6 bases and the J segment 0 bases; nucleotides outside the gene matches: 5. CDR1 and CDR2 (germline): MRHNA, SNTAGT. There are 16 residues in the CDR3. In DNA, the CDR3 is TGTGCCAGCAGAGCCTTAGCGGGGGCGAACACCGGGGAGCTGTTTTTT. It is translated as CASRALAGANTGELFF.

This clone was observed a handful of times. This sequence joins TRBV13 and TRBJ2-5; 9 positions agree with TRBD1. Germline V gene sequence: CDR1 PRHDT, CDR2 FYEKMQ (reference sequence). The J segment lost 4 bases and the V segment lost 4 bases, leaving 4 bases of the junction unmatched. The CDR3 totals 14 residues. CDR3 DNA sequence: TGTGCCAGCAGCTCATCGGGACAGGGAGAGACCCAGTACTTC. Its translation is CASSSSGQGETQYF.

This clone was recorded a few times. The J gene is TRBJ2-5, the V gene TRBV5-6; TRBD2 aligns across 9 bases. The CDR3 consists of 15 residues. Trimming took 3 bases from V and 3 from J; bases not matched to a gene: 6. Germline CDR1 and CDR2: SGHDT and YYEEEE. The CDR3, as DNA: TGTGCCAGCAGCTACCGGGTAGCGGGGGAAGAGACCCAGTACTTC. Its translation: CASSYRVAGEETQYF.

The chain recombines TRBV7-2 with TRBJ2-7; TRBD2 matches at 7 bases. The ends lost 4 bases at V and 0 bases at J; junction bases unmatched: 9. This CDR3 spans 16 amino acids. Germline V gene data show CDR1 as SGHTA and CDR2 as FQGNSA. CDR3 bases: TGTGCCAGCAGCTCAATCGGGGGGATCAGCTCCTACGAGCAGTACTTC. As protein: CASSSIGGISSYEQYF.

The chain is built from TRBV29-1 and TRBJ1-1; D unclear. The CDR3 loop spans 12 amino acids. CDR1 and CDR2 (germline): SQVTM, ANQGSEA. Trimming stripped 4 bases from V and 4 bases from J, with 10 bases between. This chain's CDR3 is CSVVLGFTEAFF. The CDR3, as DNA: TGCAGCGTTGTGCTCGGGTTCACTGAAGCTTTCTTT.

The sample holds a few counts of this clone. The chain uses TRBV5-1 and TRBJ2-3, with a possible D match to TRBD1 (6 bases). V was cut by 3 bases and J by 5 bases, with 10 bases left in between. CDR3 size: 13 residues. Germline CDR1 is SGHRS and CDR2 is YFSETQ. The CDR3 nucleotides read TGCGCCAGCAGCTCGGACAGCCAAGATACGCAGTATTTT. It codes for CASSSDSQDTQYF.

CDR3 sequence reads: CASSQGWGVGQPQHF. In nucleotides, the CDR3 is TGCGCCAGCAGCCAAGGATGGGGCGTCGGTCAGCCCCAGCATTTT. The genes are TRBV4-1 and TRBJ1-5, with D maybe TRBD1 (5 bases). Germline CDR1 reads MGHRA; CDR2 reads YSYEKL. The CDR3 has 15 amino acids. Deletions cut 1 base from V and 6 bases from J, with 13 bases between.

This clone has only a few counts. This rearrangement joins TRBV4-3 to TRBJ1-2; D is uncertain. V shed 4 bases and J shed 7 bases, with 19 bases lying between them. CDR3 length: 15 amino acids. Germline V gene data show CDR1 as LGHNA and CDR2 as YSLEER. CDR3 nucleotides: TGCGCCAGCAGCCTATTTTATCCCTCAAGGAGTGGCTACACCTTC. It translates to CASSLFYPSRSGYTF.

The V and J genes are TRBV5-1 and TRBJ2-1; TRBD2 matches 9 bases. In germline, CDR1 is SGHRS, CDR2 YFSETQ. The V and J ends lost 4 bases and 5 bases, in that order; junction bases with no gene match: 7. This CDR3 has 15 amino acids. CDR3 amino acids: CASSGGLAGNNEQFF. CDR3 nucleotides: TGCGCCAGCAGCGGGGGACTAGCCGGAAACAATGAGCAGTTCTTC.

This clone has just a few counts. The DNA for the CDR3 is TGTGCCAGCAAGGGCAGGGCTGAAGCTTTCTTT. This codes for CASKGRAEAFF. The V call is TRBV2, the J call TRBJ1-1, with a possible D match to TRBD1 (5 bases). V lost 7 bases to trimming and J lost 6 bases, with 9 bases between them. Germline loops: CDR1 SNHLY, CDR2 FYNNEI. The CDR3 covers 11 residues.